These 30 T cell receptor beta chains were sequenced from one sample in a study of neoadjuvant nivolumab and ipilimumab in lung cancer. The assay was immunoSEQ multiplex PCR, and TCRdb's table has in-frame clones only and misses some. The data hold thousands of clones, with around 82% observed a single time. Sequencing used tumor tissue, obtained after neoadjuvant nivolumab, alone or with ipilimumab, at or shortly before surgery. The receptor source for this set is an adult with non-small cell lung cancer.

The CDR3 reads CASSQVRGRENTEAFF. The DNA for the CDR3 is TGTGCCAGCAGCCAAGTCAGGGGACGGGAGAACACTGAAGCTTTCTTT. The rearrangement uses TRBV4-2 and TRBJ1-1, with D possibly matching TRBD1 (6 bases). From germline, CDR1 is LGHNA and CDR2 YNFKEQ. Trimming removed 1 base at V and 1 base at J, with 13 bases between. This CDR3 contains 16 residues.

The V call is TRBV15, the J call TRBJ1-1; D call uncertain. Trimming removed 9 bases from V and 1 base from J, with 15 bases in between. The CDR3 extends over 14 amino acids. CDR1 and CDR2 from the germline V gene are LNHNV and YYDKDF (reference sequence). The CDR3 loop is CATRKEPTNTEAFF. CDR3 DNA sequence: TGTGCCACGCGAAAAGAGCCGACGAACACTGAAGCTTTCTTT.

The chain couples TRBV25-1 to TRBJ1-2; D might be TRBD1 (6 bases). Germline CDR1 is MGHDK and CDR2 is SYGVNS. V gave up 4 bases and J gave up 1 base, with 10 bases separating them. CDR3 size: 14 residues. CDR3 protein: CASSGPGDNYGYTF. CDR3 bases: TGTGCCAGCAGTGGTCCAGGGGATAACTATGGCTACACCTTC.

This clone is categorized as medium-sized. The V gene is TRBV18, the J gene TRBJ2-4, with unresolved D. V was clipped by 4 bases and J by 5 bases, with 18 bases between them. The CDR3 runs to 16 residues. Germline V gene sequence: CDR1 KGHSH, CDR2 LQKENI. In nucleotides, the CDR3 is TGTGCCAGCTCACTGTCGATCAGGAACGGTGAAAACATTCAGTACTTC. Translation gives CASSLSIRNGENIQYF.

The V call is TRBV29-1, the J call TRBJ2-1; 12 bases are shared with TRBD2. CDR1 is SQVTM and CDR2 is ANQGSEA in the germline V gene. The CDR3 is 15 amino acids. V was pared by 6 bases and J by 3 bases, with 6 bases of the junction left unmatched. CDR3 DNA sequence: TGCAGCGTCGCTAGCGGGAGGGCCAACTACAATGAGCAGTTCTTC. Its translation: CSVASGRANYNEQFF.

CDR3 nucleotides: TGTGCCAGCAGTGCCGGGACAGGGACCTACTTCTCTGGAAACACCATATATTTT. Translated: CASSAGTGTYFSGNTIYF. V is TRBV5-4 and J is TRBJ1-3; TRBD1 agrees at 9 bases. Germline assignment: CDR1 SGHNT and CDR2 YYREEE (reference sequence). This CDR3 comprises 18 residues. Germline trimming cut 5 bases from V and 0 bases from J; bases unmatched to any gene: 12.

The chain joins TRBV27 to TRBJ1-5; D possibly corresponds to TRBD1 (5 bases). V was clipped by 5 bases and J by 1 base, with 15 bases between them. CDR3 length: 16 amino acids. Germline CDR1 and CDR2: MNHEY and SMNVEV (reference sequence). CDR3 DNA sequence: TGTGCCAGCAGTCCATCCGAAGGGGTGAGCAATCAGCCCCAGCATTTT. This codes for CASSPSEGVSNQPQHF.

This chain joins TRBV13 and TRBJ2-3; TRBD2 matches 13 bases. V shed 5 bases and J 1 base; nucleotides not matched to a gene: 15. Germline V gene data show CDR1 as PRHDT and CDR2 as FYEKMQ (reference sequence). This CDR3 is built from 20 residues. Here the CDR3 DNA reads TGTGCCAGCAGCCTCCGTCCCGGGACTAGCGGGATAAGGGGCACAGATACGCAGTATTTT. As protein: CASSLRPGTSGIRGTDTQYF.

The chain joins TRBV7-9 to TRBJ1-2; 9 bases are a match to TRBD1. With 2 bases clipped from V and 10 bases from J, the junction kept 2 bases outside the gene matches. This CDR3 is built from 12 residues. Germline V gene sequence: CDR1 SEHNR, CDR2 FQNEAQ (reference sequence). CDR3 DNA: TGTGCCAGCAGCTTAACAGGGGGCATCTACACCTTC. Protein product: CASSLTGGIYTF.

The gene calls are TRBV7-2 and TRBJ2-7; D might be TRBD2 (8 bases). The germline V and J ends were trimmed by 6 bases and 2 bases, with 14 bases remaining between them. The CDR3 spans 14 residues. Germline assignment: CDR1 SGHTA and CDR2 FQGNSA. The CDR3 is CASRRGGTAYEQYF. The CDR3 coding sequence is TGTGCCAGCAGACGGGGGGGGACAGCCTACGAGCAGTACTTC.

CDR3 amino acids: CATSRDMGNTEAFF. CDR3 coding DNA: TGTGCCACCAGCAGAGATATGGGTAACACTGAAGCTTTCTTT. The chain has TRBV15 and TRBJ1-1; D is undetermined. V was pared by 0 bases and J by 2 bases, with 7 bases between. In germline, CDR1 is LNHNV, CDR2 YYDKDF (reference sequence). This CDR3 is built from 14 residues. Supplemented by reference TRBV15 and TRBJ1-1, the full variable domain reads DAMVIQNPRYQVTQFGKPVTLSCSQTLNHNVMYWYQQKSSQAPKLLFHYYDKDFNNEADTPDNFQSRRPNTSFCFLDIRSPGLGDTAMYLCATSRDMGNTEAFFGQGTRLTVV.

A few counts support this clone. The chain uses TRBV5-4 and TRBJ2-2; 14 bases fit TRBD2. The CDR3 is made up of 17 amino acids. From germline, CDR1 is SGHNT and CDR2 YYREEE (reference sequence). J was trimmed by 5 bases and V by 4 bases; bases with no gene match: 7. The chain's CDR3 is CASSPGLAGVETGELFF. CDR3 in DNA: TGTGCCAGCAGCCCGGGACTAGCGGGAGTCGAGACCGGGGAGCTGTTTTTT.

The rearrangement links TRBV5-8 to TRBJ1-2, with D hard to call. V was trimmed by 1 base and J by 4 bases, leaving 14 bases between them. This CDR3 spans 15 amino acids. Germline V gene lookup returns CDR1 SGHTS and CDR2 YDEGEE. The CDR3 DNA follows: TGTGCCAGCAGCTTGTACGCCCTCGCCCTCTATGGCTACACCTTC. Its protein is CASSLYALALYGYTF.

J is TRBJ2-1 and V is TRBV14; D tentatively fits TRBD1 or TRBD2 (7 bases each). Trimming left V 1 base short and J 5 bases short, with 18 bases between. The germline CDR1 and CDR2 sequences are SGHDN and FVKESK. CDR3 length: 17 amino acids. In DNA form, the CDR3 reads TGTGCCAGCAGCCAAGGGCCCGACAGGGACTATGACAATGAGCAGTTCTTC. It yields the protein CASSQGPDRDYDNEQFF.

The rearrangement uses TRBV14 and TRBJ1-6; D is uncertain. Trimming took off 2 bases at V and 7 bases at J, with 12 bases between the two ends. The CDR3 consists of 15 residues. CDR1 and CDR2 (germline): SGHDN, FVKESK. For the CDR3, the DNA is TGTGCCAGCAGCCAAAAAGGGAGTTGGAATTCACCCCTCCACTTT. Protein product: CASSQKGSWNSPLHF.

The chain joins TRBV7-2 to TRBJ1-5; possible D gene TRBD1, 5 bases. The germline CDR1 and CDR2 sequences are SGHTA and FQGNSA. Trimming stripped 5 bases from V and 4 bases from J, with 9 bases between. The CDR3 runs 13 residues. DNA for the CDR3: TGTGCCAGCAGCGTTCGGGGGAATCAGCCCCAGCATTTT. Translated: CASSVRGNQPQHF.

This clone was observed a handful of times. The V and J genes are TRBV5-1 and TRBJ2-1, with TRBD1 matching 7 bases. The CDR3 spans 15 residues. The V gene end was trimmed by 4 bases and the J gene end by 0 bases; junction bases not matched to a gene: 4. Per germline, CDR1 SGHRS and CDR2 YFSETQ. The CDR3 DNA sequence: TGCGCCAGCAGCCGGGGACAGAGCTCCTACAATGAGCAGTTCTTC. Residues: CASSRGQSSYNEQFF.

The V call is TRBV7-9, the J call TRBJ1-1, with unresolved D. The V gene's germline CDR1 is SEHNR and CDR2 FQNEAQ (reference sequence). This CDR3 contains 12 residues. The V gene lost 2 bases and the J gene lost 3 bases, with 4 bases spanning the gap. CDR3 sequence (DNA): TGTGCCAGCAGCTTATCCTACACTGAAGCTTTCTTT. It is translated as CASSLSYTEAFF.

This rearrangement joins TRBV2 to TRBJ1-1; tentative D call: TRBD1 (5 bases). The V gene lost 8 bases and the J gene lost 5 bases, with 18 bases spanning the gap. There are 14 residues in the CDR3. Germline-derived CDR1 and CDR2 are SNHLY and FYNNEI. CDR3 DNA: TGTGCCAGCGCCCTGGGTGGGGCTCGAACTGAAGCTTTCTTT. Protein sequence: CASALGGARTEAFF.

The chain is built from TRBV14 and TRBJ1-1; D unresolved. The germline V gene encodes CDR1 SGHDN and CDR2 FVKESK. The ends were cut back, 4 bases at V and 1 base at J, with 7 bases in the middle. The CDR3 extends over 13 amino acids. The CDR3 loop is CASSLAANTEAFF. The CDR3 DNA reads as TGTGCCAGCAGCCTTGCAGCGAACACTGAAGCTTTCTTT.

V and J are TRBV10-2 and TRBJ2-7, with 7 positions matching TRBD2. Per the germline V gene, CDR1 is WSHSY and CDR2 is SAAADI. After removal of 10 bases from V and 0 bases from J, the junction contained 9 bases not matched to a gene. The CDR3 covers 14 residues. CDR3 protein: CATRLAESSYEQYF. DNA of the CDR3: TGCGCCACCAGACTAGCCGAAAGCTCCTACGAGCAGTACTTC.

The chain employs TRBV18 and TRBJ1-3; D uncertain. The CDR3 length is 13 residues. Trimming took off 2 bases at V and 0 bases at J, with 2 bases between the two ends. The germline V gene has CDR1 KGHSH and CDR2 LQKENI. CDR3 region: CASSPSSGNTIYF. The CDR3 nucleotides are TGTGCCAGCTCACCAAGCTCTGGAAACACCATATATTTT.

This sequence joins TRBV5-4 and TRBJ2-7; D possibly matches TRBD1 or TRBD2 (5 bases each). V dropped 6 bases and J dropped 7 bases, with 17 bases sitting between them. The germline V gene has CDR1 SGHNT and CDR2 YYREEE (reference sequence). This CDR3 is 13 amino acids long. The CDR3: CASTVNGAGEQYF. DNA for the CDR3: TGTGCCAGCACCGTCAACGGGGCCGGGGAGCAGTACTTC.

This chain connects TRBV4-2 to TRBJ2-1, with 7 bases that match TRBD2. The CDR3 contains 17 residues. Germline CDR1 is LGHNA and CDR2 is YNFKEQ. V gave up 0 bases and J gave up 2 bases; unmatched junction bases: 7. CDR3 coding DNA: TGTGCCAGCAGCCAAGACCAAGCGGGACTACCCTACAATGAGCAGTTCTTC. The encoded protein is CASSQDQAGLPYNEQFF.

J is TRBJ1-1 and V is TRBV7-6; D unclear. This CDR3 is built from 13 residues. Germline CDR1 and CDR2: SGHVS and FNYEAQ. The ends were cut back, 3 bases at V and 1 base at J, with 6 bases in the middle. CDR3 sequence: CASSFGRNTEAFF. CDR3 nucleotides: TGTGCCAGCAGCTTTGGTAGGAACACTGAAGCTTTCTTT.

This sequence joins TRBV5-1 and TRBJ2-1, with 9 bases fitting TRBD2. This CDR3 contains 20 residues. Losses at the gene ends were 7 bases for V and 5 bases for J; bases not matched to a gene: 25. Per the germline V gene, CDR1 is SGHRS and CDR2 is YFSETQ. As DNA, the CDR3 is TGCGCCAGCCAATATGACCGGAGTAGCGGGAGACTCGGAATAAACAATGAGCAGTTCTTC. Translating gives CASQYDRSSGRLGINNEQFF. The variable domain in full, with the rest retrieved from reference TRBV5-1 and TRBJ2-1, is KAGVTQTPRYLIKTRGQQVTLSCSPISGHRSVSWYQQTPGQGLQFLFEYFSETQRNKGNFPGRFSGRQFSNSRSEMNVSTLELGDSALYLCASQYDRSSGRLGINNEQFFGPGTRLTVL.

The chain employs TRBV5-1 and TRBJ1-1; D ambiguous. V was pared by 1 base and J by 1 base, with 8 bases between. This CDR3 spans 14 amino acids. CDR1 SGHRS and CDR2 YFSETQ come from the germline V gene. The CDR3 is CASSLLSQNTEAFF. Here the CDR3 DNA reads TGCGCCAGCAGCTTGTTAAGTCAGAACACTGAAGCTTTCTTT.

The chain couples TRBV2 to TRBJ2-2; 9 bases agree with TRBD2. V trimming: 5 bases; J trimming: 0 bases; junction bases outside the gene matches: 4. Germline loops: CDR1 SNHLY, CDR2 FYNNEI. This CDR3 comprises 16 residues. CDR3 in amino acids: CASSFLAGPNTGELFF. The CDR3 nucleotides are TGTGCCAGCAGTTTCCTAGCGGGGCCGAACACCGGGGAGCTGTTTTTT.

This chain uses TRBV6-1 with TRBJ1-3, with D unclear. The germline V and J ends were trimmed by 5 bases and 0 bases, with 11 bases remaining between them. The CDR3 is 15 amino acids. Germline CDR1 is MNHNS and CDR2 is SASEGT. In DNA form, the CDR3 reads TGTGCCAGCAGTCCAGACCGGACCTCTGGAAACACCATATATTTT. This gives the protein CASSPDRTSGNTIYF.

V and J are TRBV19 and TRBJ2-1, with D unclear. V shed 10 bases and J shed 6 bases, with 13 bases lying between them. Germline V CDR1 and CDR2: LNHDA, SQIVND (reference sequence). CDR3 size: 12 residues. The CDR3 nucleotides read TGTGCCACAGGCCTCGGCGGCAATGAGCAGTTCTTC. Protein sequence: CATGLGGNEQFF.